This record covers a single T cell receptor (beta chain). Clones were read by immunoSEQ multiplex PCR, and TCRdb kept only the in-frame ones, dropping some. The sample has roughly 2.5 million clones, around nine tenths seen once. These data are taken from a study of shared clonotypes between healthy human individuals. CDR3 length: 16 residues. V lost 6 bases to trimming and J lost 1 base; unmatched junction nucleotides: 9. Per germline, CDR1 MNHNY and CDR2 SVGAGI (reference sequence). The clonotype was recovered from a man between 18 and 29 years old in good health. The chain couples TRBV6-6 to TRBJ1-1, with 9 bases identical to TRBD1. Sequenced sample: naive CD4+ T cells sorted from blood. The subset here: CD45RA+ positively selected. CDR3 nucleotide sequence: TGTGCCAGCAGCCCGGGACAGGGACCGAAGAACACTGAAGCTTTCTTT. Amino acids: CASSPGQGPKNTEAFF.